What follows are 12 T cell receptor beta chains derived from one specimen sequenced in a study of blood T cells in healthy people across ages. Using a J-beta primer mix together with a sample-barcoded 5' primer, a second PCR was run for about 6 to 11 cycles. TCRdb independently ran MiXCR on the 5' RACE reads; one entry per CDR3 protein. Here the sample spans over 1,500,000 distinct CDR3 sequences, roughly two fifths being singletons. The specimen sequenced was blood. The receptors derive from a human donor in good health.

This chain links TRBV20-1 with TRBJ2-2; D remains unclear. Germline CDR1 is DFQATT and CDR2 is SNEGSKA (reference sequence). The CDR3 is made up of 14 amino acids. V lost 5 bases, J lost 2 bases, and 12 bases lay in between. The CDR3 here is CSAPGAYNTGELFF. The CDR3 nucleotides read TGCAGTGCTCCCGGAGCTTACAACACCGGGGAGCTGTTTTTT.

This clonotype was observed a handful of times. At one boundary the junction diverges from the germline segment, which might be a read error. The chain is built from TRBV7-9 and TRBJ2-7; 8 bases are a match to TRBD1. CDR1 SEHNR and CDR2 FQNEAQ come from the germline V gene (reference sequence). This CDR3 is 13 amino acids long. CDR3 in amino acids: CAGSMTGAGEQYF. The CDR3 bases are TGTGCCGGCAGCATGACAGGGGCGGGGGAGCAGTACTTC.

The chain links TRBV5-1 to TRBJ1-2; weak D call: TRBD1 (6 bases). Germline V gives CDR1 SGHRS, CDR2 YFSETQ. V lost 4 bases to trimming and J lost 8 bases, with 15 bases between them. This CDR3 has 13 amino acids. The CDR3 coding sequence is TGCGCCAGCAGCGTAGGATCAGGGGAGGGCTACACCTTC. Encoded protein: CASSVGSGEGYTF. The variable domain in full, with the rest retrieved from reference TRBV5-1 and TRBJ1-2, is KAGVTQTPRYLIKTRGQQVTLSCSPISGHRSVSWYQQTPGQGLQFLFEYFSETQRNKGNFPGRFSGRQFSNSRSEMNVSTLELGDSALYLCASSVGSGEGYTFGSGTRLTVV.

The chain combines TRBV2 with TRBJ1-2, with 8 bases lining up with TRBD1. CDR1 is SNHLY and CDR2 is FYNNEI in the germline V gene. The CDR3 is 13 residues long. Unmatched junction bases numbered 6, after V lost 6 bases and J lost 6 bases. The CDR3: CASSAGGADGYTF. The CDR3 DNA reads as TGTGCCAGCAGCGCAGGGGGCGCGGATGGCTACACCTTC.

The chain has TRBV7-2 and TRBJ1-1; D perhaps matches TRBD1 (5 bases). Germline assignment: CDR1 SGHTA and CDR2 FQGNSA. Trimming shortened V by 5 bases and J by 5 bases, and 15 bases separated the two germline ends. The CDR3 extends over 14 amino acids. The CDR3 spells CASSQRGGVTEAFF. CDR3 nucleotides: TGTGCCAGCAGCCAAAGGGGTGGGGTGACTGAAGCTTTCTTT. Full variable domain (rest looked up from reference TRBV7-2 and TRBJ1-1): GAGVSQSPSNKVTEKGKDVELRCDPISGHTALYWYRQSLGQGLEFLIYFQGNSAPDKSGLPSDRFSAERTGGSVSTLTIQRTQQEDSAVYLCASSQRGGVTEAFFGQGTRLTVV.

This clonotype was seen a handful of times. The V gene is TRBV20-1, the J gene TRBJ2-7, with TRBD2 as a possible D gene (6 bases). The CDR3 length is 11 residues. Between the trimmed V and J ends, which lost 6 bases and 5 bases, there was a span of 11 bases. The germline V gene encodes CDR1 DFQATT and CDR2 SNEGSKA (reference sequence). This CDR3 is CSAAGLNEQYF. In DNA form, the CDR3 reads TGCAGTGCAGCGGGCCTGAACGAGCAGTACTTC.

This clonotype came up a few times. The chain combines TRBV4-2 with TRBJ2-4; weak D call: TRBD1 (6 bases). The CDR3 contains 16 residues. CDR1 and CDR2 (germline): LGHNA, YNFKEQ. V was cut by 2 bases and J by 9 bases, with 20 bases left in between. The CDR3 nucleotides read TGTGCCAGCAGCCAAACGGCCGGGACATCCTATTCCATTCAGTACTTC. It codes for CASSQTAGTSYSIQYF.

This rearrangement joins TRBV20-1 to TRBJ2-1; the D is unclear. V was pared by 1 base and J by 7 bases, with 14 bases between. The CDR3 loop spans 14 amino acids. The germline V gene encodes CDR1 DFQATT and CDR2 SNEGSKA (reference sequence). CDR3 DNA sequence: TGCAGTGCTAGAGTAGCTACCTGGGGAAATGAGCAGTTCTTC. Its translation: CSARVATWGNEQFF.

This clonotype has more than one count but fewer than ten. Here the CDR3 reads CASSPYPGQMNTEAFF. In DNA form, the CDR3 reads TGCGCCAGCAGCCCTTATCCGGGACAAATGAACACTGAAGCTTTCTTT. This sequence joins TRBV4-3 and TRBJ1-1, with D tentatively TRBD1 (6 bases). This CDR3 is 16 amino acids long. CDR1 and CDR2 (germline): LGHNA, YSLEER. V was clipped by 4 bases and J by 0 bases, with 15 bases between them.

The J gene is TRBJ1-2, the V gene TRBV7-9; 9 nucleotides match TRBD1. The V and J ends lost 4 bases and 6 bases, in that order; junction bases with no gene match: 6. Germline V lookup: CDR1 SEHNR, CDR2 FQNEAQ (reference sequence). CDR3 length: 14 amino acids. The CDR3 nucleotides read TGTGCCAGCAGCTGGGTCACAGGGGGCAATGGCTACACCTTC. It encodes CASSWVTGGNGYTF.

Comment on this clonotype: Sequence at one end of the junction differs from germline and may be a read error. The rearrangement joins TRBV7-3 to TRBJ2-5; D is tentatively TRBD1 or TRBD2 (5 bases each). The CDR3 has 15 amino acids. Germline CDR1 and CDR2: SGHTA and FQGTGA. CDR3 DNA: TGTGCCAGCAGCCCCACTGGGACCATACAAGACACCCAGTACTTC. Amino acids: CASSPTGTIQDTQYF.

In this sample, this clonotype turned up a few times. The chain recombines TRBV28 with TRBJ2-1, with TRBD2 matching over 15 bases. Germline trimming cut 10 bases from V and 7 bases from J; bases unmatched to any gene: 5. The CDR3 has 14 amino acids. Germline V gene sequence: CDR1 MDHEN, CDR2 SYDVKM. CDR3 region: CATRTSGGANEQFF. CDR3 in DNA: TGTGCCACCCGGACTAGCGGGGGGGCGAATGAGCAGTTCTTC.